This T cell receptor beta chain was sequenced during a study of neurological immune-mediated disorders (dated 2019 in TCRdb). As for the study more broadly: Peripheral blood TCR-beta repertoires from HTLV-I-associated myelopathy (HAM/TSP) patients, multiple sclerosis patients and healthy controls were compared by UMI-based sequencing. The cohort comprised some 71 subjects: 15 or so HAM/TSP patients, 35 or so multiple sclerosis patients and around 20 healthy controls. Longitudinal samples, technical triplicates and paired sorted CD4+ and CD8+ T-cell subsets, alongside PBMC samples, were included among the 106 TCR-beta libraries. Longitudinal HAM/TSP donors and healthy donors each had 3 time-points at intervals of about 3-45 months. Study-wide findings and limitations: Across subjects, expanded clones never shared an identical CDR3 amino acid sequence, which suggests that the TCR-beta repertoires in every group were private. TCR clonal expansion was highest in HAM/TSP patients and lowest in MS patients, with MS patients falling below even healthy controls.

Per the germline V gene, SGHVS is the CDR1 and FNYEAQ is the CDR2. The trim is 1 base for V and 0 bases for J, with a gap of 6 bases between the germline ends. The CDR3 has 14 amino acids, counting the end cysteine and phenylalanine. The retained sequence is limited to the CDR3, 42 bases, with the frame set at the first base. The time point label on this specimen signifies: longitudinal time-point 3. The healthy controls were volunteers from blood banks in Maryland, USA. For unsorted PBMC libraries, 2 million PBMCs were used after storage in RNAlater at -80 degrees C until RNA extraction. Peripheral blood was subjected to Ficoll-Hypaque density gradient centrifugation to isolate PBMCs, which were then cryopreserved in liquid nitrogen. Points on this clonotype: The specificity of this receptor is unknown. No qualities accompany the bases; no much larger clone lies one base away.

cDNA was synthesized by template-switch 5'RACE using a primer with a 10-nucleotide random unique molecular identifier that tagged each TCR transcript. Every sequencing run covered 15-18 subjects and yielded more than 170 million TCR-beta sequences. Total RNA was extracted with the RNeasy kit. Using the KAPA Real-time Library Amplification kit, TCR-beta VDJ regions were amplified with primers for the TCR constant region and the 5'RACE anchor. Sample indexes and Illumina adaptors were added in a first PCR, and a second PCR then increased library yield. After Ampure bead purification, the roughly 650 bp TCR product was size-selected on a 2% E-gel SizeSelection system. Before pooling, library quality was assessed on a Bioanalyzer, concentration was determined with Qubit, and library quantification was performed with the Kapa Library Quantification kit. An Illumina HiSeq 2500 sequenced the libraries paired-end 2 x 150 bp. To increase sequence diversity, about 25-31% phiX was spiked into each library pool. Regarding the original processing steps: Quality-filtered reads were processed with the UMI-based MiGEC pipeline, which removed over 85% of raw TCR sequences during error correction. VDJ genes were aligned to IMGT germline references, and clonotypes were defined by unique CDR3 amino acid sequence plus V-J genes. Clonal expansion, Shannon diversity and CDR3 relatedness were evaluated with VDJtools (CalcPairwiseDistances, ClusterSamples), while phylogenetic trees were built in CLCbio workbench. Expanded clones were defined as having at least 8 unique UMIs, based on coefficient-of-variation modelling across technical triplicates. TCRdb redid the processing of the public reads, applying fastp at Q25 and MiXCR, and retained in-frame beta chains. Entries are consolidated by CDR3 protein sequence, retaining the most common genes and DNA. For this entry, the V and J calls and clone size follow TCRdb and not the study's own pipeline. The sample contains approximately 47,000 distinct CDR3 sequences, roughly 14% of them found a single time. The top ten clonotypes cover 11% of the sample.

The source material was PBMCs. The chain is made from TRBV7-6 and TRBJ2-5; the D gene cannot be named for sure. The receptor was derived from a man younger than 40 in good health. DNA sequence: TGTGCCAGCAGCTTAGAGCAGTACCAAGAGACCCAGTACTTC. Its protein product is CASSLEQYQETQYF.